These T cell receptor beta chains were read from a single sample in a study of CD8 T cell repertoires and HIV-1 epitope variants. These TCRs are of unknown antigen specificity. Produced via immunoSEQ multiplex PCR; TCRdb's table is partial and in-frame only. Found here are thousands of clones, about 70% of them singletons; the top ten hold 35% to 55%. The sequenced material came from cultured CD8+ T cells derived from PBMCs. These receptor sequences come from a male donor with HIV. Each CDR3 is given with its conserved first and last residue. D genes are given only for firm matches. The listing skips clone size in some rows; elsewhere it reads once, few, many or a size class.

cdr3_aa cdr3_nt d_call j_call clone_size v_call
CASSGGQGIHQPQHF TGTGCCAGCAGTGGGGGGCAGGGGATACATCAGCCCCAGCATTTT NA TRBJ1-5 NA TRBV6-1
CASSLEAASEAFF TGTGCCAGCAGCTTAGAGGCAGCGTCTGAAGCTTTCTTT NA TRBJ1-1 NA TRBV7-3
CASSLDRVAYNSPLHF TGTGCCAGCAGCTTGGACAGGGTAGCCTATAATTCACCCCTCCACTTT TRBD1 TRBJ1-6 NA TRBV7-9
CASSSPVAGDQETQYF TGCGCCAGCAGCTCCCCCGTAGCGGGGGACCAAGAGACCCAGTACTTC TRBD2 TRBJ2-5 NA TRBV5-1
CASSLDRGIETQYF TGTGCCAGCAGCCTGGACAGGGGGATAGAGACCCAGTACTTC TRBD1 TRBJ2-5 NA TRBV5-6
CASSSRLAGGDNEQFF TGTGCCAGCAGCTCCCGACTAGCGGGAGGGGACAATGAGCAGTTCTTC TRBD2 TRBJ2-1 once TRBV9
CASSSIAGLTDTQYF TGTGCCAGCAGTTCGATAGCGGGTTTGACAGATACGCAGTATTTT TRBD2 TRBJ2-3 NA TRBV27
CASSLDGTSGGSEQFF TGTGCCAGCAGCTTAGATGGGACTAGCGGGGGTAGTGAGCAGTTCTTC TRBD2 TRBJ2-1 NA TRBV7-2
CAWSQGRTSTRPQHF TGTGCCTGGAGTCAGGGGCGCACGTCCACTCGGCCCCAGCATTTT NA TRBJ1-5 NA TRBV30
CASSFQGGYEQYF TGTGCCAGCAGTTTTCAGGGTGGGTACGAGCAGTACTTC NA TRBJ2-7 few TRBV28
CASSQDLGSTSEAFF TGCGCCAGCAGCCAAGATTTGGGTAGCACTTCAGAAGCTTTCTTT NA TRBJ1-1 NA TRBV4-3
CASSGGLAGNTHGQFF TGTGCCAGCAGCGGGGGACTAGCGGGGAATACGCATGGGCAGTTCTTC TRBD2 TRBJ2-1 NA TRBV7-6
CASSYGGRGYDEQFF TGTGCCAGCAGTTACGGGGGCAGGGGTTATGATGAGCAGTTCTTC NA TRBJ2-1 medium-sized TRBV6-5
CASSLGQGDGYTF TGTGCCAGCAGCTTGGGACAGGGTGACGGCTACACCTTC TRBD1 TRBJ1-2 NA TRBV5-4
CASTSQAGGQETQYF TGTGCCAGCACTTCTCAGGCGGGGGGCCAAGAGACCCAGTACTTC TRBD2 TRBJ2-5 once TRBV28
CASSGNNRGARGNTIYF TGTGCCAGCAGCGGAAATAACAGGGGGGCGCGAGGAAACACCATATATTTT TRBD1 TRBJ1-3 NA TRBV9
CASSRLGEQFF TGTGCCAGCAGTCGGCTCGGTGAGCAGTTCTTC NA TRBJ2-1 NA TRBV25-1
CASSVAGDRYEQYF TGTGCCAGCAGCGTAGCCGGGGACCGCTACGAGCAGTACTTC NA TRBJ2-7 NA TRBV9
CATRRLNSPLHF TGTGCCACCCGCAGGTTGAATTCACCCCTCCACTTT NA TRBJ1-6 NA TRBV28
CASSMRPGEPSAGEQYF TGTGCCAGTAGTATGCGGCCGGGAGAACCTTCCGCCGGCGAGCAGTACTTC NA TRBJ2-7 once TRBV19
CSVELSQETQYF TGCAGCGTTGAACTCTCACAAGAGACCCAGTACTTC NA TRBJ2-5 NA TRBV29-1
CASSISNQPQHF TGTGCCAGCAGTATTAGCAATCAGCCCCAGCATTTT NA TRBJ1-5 NA TRBV28
CASSGGGGADEQYF TGTGCCAGCAGTGGGGGCGGGGGGGCTGACGAGCAGTACTTC TRBD2 TRBJ2-7 NA TRBV9
CASTSNRALGAEAFF TGTGCCAGTACCTCTAACCGGGCCCTTGGCGCTGAAGCTTTCTTT NA TRBJ1-1 few TRBV19
CATRPWTGVSGNTIYF TGTGCCACCAGACCGTGGACAGGGGTCTCTGGAAACACCATATATTTT TRBD1 TRBJ1-3 NA TRBV19
CASSQDPPDLDYGYTF TGCGCCAGCAGCCAAGATCCCCCAGACTTGGACTATGGCTACACCTTC NA TRBJ1-2 NA TRBV13
CASSHPGQGSYEQYF TGCGCCAGCAGCCACCCGGGACAGGGCTCCTACGAGCAGTACTTC TRBD1 TRBJ2-7 NA TRBV4-1
CASSLSAYRGANQETQYF TGTGCCAGCAGTTTATCTGCTTACAGGGGGGCTAACCAAGAGACCCAGTACTTC TRBD1 TRBJ2-5 NA TRBV28
CATSSQGTPSLRGYTF TGTGCCACCAGCAGTCAGGGGACTCCCTCTCTTAGGGGCTACACCTTC NA TRBJ1-2 NA TRBV15
CASSPWASGAFF TGTGCCAGCTCCCCTTGGGCCAGCGGGGCTTTCTTT NA TRBJ1-1 once TRBV28
CASSLSVGTYSYEQYF TGTGCCAGCAGTTTATCGGTTGGGACGTACTCCTACGAGCAGTACTTC NA TRBJ2-7 medium-sized TRBV27
CASSPGTGLNSYGYTF TGTGCCAGCAGCCCGGGGACAGGGCTGAATTCTTATGGCTACACCTTC TRBD1 TRBJ1-2 few TRBV7-6
CASSPEGGKAYEQYF TGTGCCAGCAGCCCGGAGGGTGGCAAAGCCTACGAGCAGTACTTC NA TRBJ2-7 NA TRBV5-6
CASSDPLRTDEQFF TGCGCCAGCAGCGACCCTCTTAGGACGGATGAGCAGTTCTTC NA TRBJ2-1 few TRBV10-1
CASSQGGAGEETQYF TGTGCCAGCAGCCAAGGCGGAGCGGGGGAAGAGACCCAGTACTTC TRBD2 TRBJ2-5 medium-sized TRBV4-2
CASSEWVGDFEAFF TGTGCCAGCAGTGAATGGGTCGGAGATTTTGAAGCTTTCTTT NA TRBJ1-1 few TRBV6-1
CASSPPILKNIQYF TGTGCCAGCTCACCGCCGATCCTGAAAAACATTCAGTACTTC NA TRBJ2-4 few TRBV18
CASGPGGYEQYF TGTGCCAGCGGCCCTGGTGGCTACGAGCAGTACTTC NA TRBJ2-7 NA TRBV2
CASSYVGTSADTQYF TGTGCCAGCAGTTACGTCGGGACTAGCGCTGATACGCAGTATTTT TRBD2 TRBJ2-3 NA TRBV6-5
CASSFAGGNTEAFF TGTGCCAGCAGCTTCGCCGGGGGGAACACTGAAGCTTTCTTT NA TRBJ1-1 NA TRBV5-4
CASRVGTGELFF TGTGCCAGCAGGGTCGGGACCGGGGAGCTGTTTTTT NA TRBJ2-2 NA TRBV27
CASSEQAREQFF TGTGCCAGCAGTGAACAAGCCCGGGAGCAGTTCTTC NA TRBJ2-1 NA TRBV6-1
CASSLGGPGEETQYF TGTGCTAGCAGCTTAGGAGGGCCAGGGGAAGAGACCCAGTACTTC NA TRBJ2-5 NA TRBV7-7
CASSGGSSNQPQHF TGTGCCAGCAGCGGAGGATCTAGCAATCAGCCCCAGCATTTT NA TRBJ1-5 NA TRBV5-6
CASSPLQGLDTEAFF TGTGCCAGCAGCCCTCTCCAGGGCCTGGATACTGAAGCTTTCTTT NA TRBJ1-1 NA TRBV7-3
CASSQDTRDYEQYF TGCGCCAGCAGCCAAGATACCAGGGACTACGAGCAGTACTTC NA TRBJ2-7 NA TRBV4-1
CASSSGGRGAGELFF TGTGCCAGCAGCTCAGGAGGCAGGGGGGCCGGGGAGCTGTTTTTT NA TRBJ2-2 NA TRBV7-8
CASSEDGHYGYTF TGTGCCAGCAGCGAAGACGGACACTATGGCTACACCTTC NA TRBJ1-2 NA TRBV27
CASSPGQGGFNQPQHF TGTGCCAGCAGCCCTGGACAGGGTGGTTTCAATCAGCCCCAGCATTTT TRBD1 TRBJ1-5 NA TRBV7-8
CASSLDPGGYQETQYF TGTGCCAGCAGCTTGGACCCGGGAGGGTACCAAGAGACCCAGTACTTC TRBD2 TRBJ2-5 once TRBV5-4
CASSLPGGVGAFF TGTGCCAGCAGTTTACCCGGCGGGGTCGGAGCTTTCTTT NA TRBJ1-1 NA TRBV27
CASMKTVAFF TGTGCCAGCATGAAGACGGTTGCTTTCTTT NA TRBJ1-1 NA TRBV2
CASSHGAGGRDTQYF TGCGCCAGCAGCCATGGGGCAGGGGGCAGAGATACGCAGTATTTT TRBD1 TRBJ2-3 NA TRBV4-1